These 13 T cell receptor beta chains came from one sample sequenced in a study of cytomegalovirus exposure and HLA in healthy donors. TCRdb's copy holds only in-frame clones and misses some; the assay was immunoSEQ multiplex PCR. The sample holds roughly 130,000 clones; about nine tenths are singletons and the top ten take 1.4%. Sequences were obtained from PBMCs. These receptors were obtained from a man younger than 40 in good health and CMV-seronegative.

The chain couples TRBV30 to TRBJ2-7; 9 positions match TRBD2. The V gene end was trimmed by 7 bases and the J gene end by 1 base; junction bases not matched to a gene: 14. The V gene's germline CDR1 is GTSNPN and CDR2 SVGIG (reference sequence). This CDR3 spans 16 amino acids. CDR3 DNA: TGTGCCTCAGGGGAGAGTAGCGGGAGTGGGTCCTACGAGCAGTACTTC. It yields the protein CASGESSGSGSYEQYF.

The chain links TRBV27 to TRBJ2-3; TRBD1 matches at 7 bases. Germline V lookup: CDR1 MNHEY, CDR2 SMNVEV (reference sequence). Losses at the gene ends were 5 bases for V and 2 bases for J; bases not matched to a gene: 10. The CDR3 has 16 amino acids. Here the CDR3 DNA reads TGTGCCAGCAGTATGCTAGGGACAGCCAACACAGATACGCAGTATTTT. This codes for CASSMLGTANTDTQYF.

This clone was recorded a few times. The chain employs TRBV6-5 and TRBJ2-5, with a weak D call TRBD1 (5 bases). V dropped 8 bases and J dropped 5 bases, with 12 bases sitting between them. The CDR3 runs to 12 residues. The germline CDR1 and CDR2 sequences are MNHEY and SVGAGI. The CDR3 region is CASSQGDETQYF. The DNA for the CDR3 is TGTGCCAGCTCCCAGGGTGACGAGACCCAGTACTTC.

CDR3 loop: CASSFGHTGQYF. The CDR3 DNA is TGTGCCAGCAGCTTCGGCCACACAGGGCAGTACTTC. The chain carries TRBV5-6 and TRBJ2-7; TRBD1 is a possible D gene (5 bases). Germline lookup yields CDR1 SGHDT and CDR2 YYEEEE. The CDR3 length is 12 residues. Trimming took 2 bases from V and 9 from J, leaving 12 bases between them.

This clone appeared a few times. The chain employs TRBV7-2 and TRBJ2-5; no reliable D call. Trimming removed 4 bases at V and 5 bases at J, with 11 bases between. Germline V gene sequence: CDR1 SGHTA, CDR2 FQGNSA. The CDR3 has 13 residues. CDR3 loop: CASSSELGETQYF. DNA for the CDR3: TGTGCCAGCAGCTCAGAGCTCGGGGAGACCCAGTACTTC.

The J gene is TRBJ1-4, the V gene TRBV6-1; TRBD1 might be the D (6 bases). The CDR3 runs 14 residues. V lost 6 bases, J lost 4 bases, and 12 bases lay in between. Germline CDR1 is MNHNS and CDR2 is SASEGT. CDR3 protein: CASRTGSYNEKLFF. For the CDR3, the DNA is TGTGCCAGCAGGACAGGATCCTATAATGAAAAACTGTTTTTT.

The chain is built from TRBV6-4 and TRBJ2-3, with D tentatively TRBD1 (5 bases). Looked up from germline, CDR1 is MRHNA and CDR2 is SNTAGT. The V end was cut by 8 bases, the J end by 2 bases, with 11 bases between. CDR3 length equals 13 residues. This CDR3 reads CASSFRDTDTQYF. The CDR3, as DNA: TGTGCCAGCTCGTTCAGGGACACAGATACGCAGTATTTT.

The chain uses TRBV5-6 and TRBJ2-5; 8 positions agree with TRBD1. Germline CDR1 is SGHDT and CDR2 is YYEEEE. Unmatched junction bases numbered 8, after V lost 2 bases and J lost 5 bases. The CDR3 totals 15 residues. The CDR3 coding sequence is TGTGCCAGCAGCTTCGGACAGGGAAAAGGGGAGACCCAGTACTTC. Translated, it gives CASSFGQGKGETQYF.

V is TRBV7-3 and J is TRBJ2-7; TRBD1 is a possible D gene (5 bases). CDR1 and CDR2 from the germline V gene are SGHTA and FQGTGA. Trimming shortened V by 4 bases and J by 4 bases, and 17 bases separated the two germline ends. This CDR3 contains 15 residues. CDR3 DNA: TGTGCCAGCAGCTCCCCCACGGACATAAAATACGAGCAGTACTTC. Its protein is CASSSPTDIKYEQYF.

The chain uses TRBV30 and TRBJ1-5; 7 positions agree with TRBD1. The germline CDR1 and CDR2 sequences are GTSNPN and SVGIG (reference sequence). V shed 0 bases, J shed 4 bases, and the junction held 6 bases outside the gene matches. The CDR3 is 15 residues long. The CDR3 reads CAWSVFGTVNQPQHF. The CDR3 nucleotides read TGTGCCTGGAGTGTATTTGGGACAGTTAATCAGCCCCAGCATTTT.

The V gene is TRBV5-6, the J gene TRBJ2-2; maybe TRBD2 (6 bases). The germline V gene has CDR1 SGHDT and CDR2 YYEEEE. The CDR3 sequence is 14 residues long. Trimming took off 5 bases at V and 3 bases at J, with 11 bases between the two ends. The DNA of the CDR3 is TGTGCCAGCAGTGGGGGGAGAGACACCGGGGAGCTGTTTTTT. Translating it yields CASSGGRDTGELFF.

The chain couples TRBV5-1 to TRBJ2-3, with 9 nucleotides matching TRBD1. Germline-derived CDR1 and CDR2 are SGHRS and YFSETQ. This CDR3 has 16 residues. V lost 4 bases and J lost 6; bases outside the gene matches: 12. Here the CDR3 reads CASSVVGTGMKDTQYF. In nucleotides, the CDR3 is TGCGCCAGCAGCGTCGTCGGGACAGGGATGAAGGATACGCAGTATTTT.

V is TRBV13 and J is TRBJ1-1; 8 bases are a match to TRBD1. Germline V gives CDR1 PRHDT, CDR2 FYEKMQ (reference sequence). CDR3 length: 14 amino acids. After removal of 1 base from V and 6 bases from J, the junction contained 4 bases not matched to a gene. For the CDR3, the DNA is TGTGCCAGCAGCTTAGTTGGACAGGGCTCTGAAGCTTTCTTT. It translates to CASSLVGQGSEAFF.